Following are 6 T cell receptor beta chains from one sample sequenced in a study of long-term antiretroviral therapy in people with HIV. The run of the v3.0 immunoSEQ assay was at survey level. Method: immunoSEQ multiplex PCR; TCRdb's copy keeps in-frame clones and lacks some. The sample yields 40,000 to 50,000 clones, approximately 94% seen once. This material consisted of unsorted PBMCs, taken almost 9.5 years after starting antiretroviral therapy. The receptors were sampled from a man aged 25 to 40 with HIV.

V is TRBV19 and J is TRBJ2-2; no clear D. CDR1 and CDR2 (germline): LNHDA, SQIVND (reference sequence). The germline V and J ends were trimmed by 3 bases and 4 bases, with 9 bases remaining between them. The CDR3 sequence is 14 residues long. CDR3 bases: TGTGCCAGTAGTATCTCTGTAAGCACCGGGGAGCTGTTTTTT. Protein sequence: CASSISVSTGELFF.

The genes are TRBV6-5 and TRBJ2-3; D is ambiguous. The V end lost 3 bases, the J end lost 2 bases, and 9 bases lay between the germline ends. CDR1 is MNHEY, CDR2 SVGAGI, per germline. The CDR3 consists of 14 residues. The CDR3 region is CASSYRGYTDTQYF. The CDR3 nucleotides read TGTGCCAGCAGTTATAGAGGCTACACAGATACGCAGTATTTT.

The chain couples TRBV6-5 to TRBJ1-1; no firm D call. From germline, CDR1 is MNHEY and CDR2 SVGAGI. The CDR3 totals 10 residues. Trimming left V 8 bases short and J 7 bases short, with 8 bases between. CDR3 region: CASGKLEAFF. As DNA, the CDR3 is TGTGCCAGCGGAAAACTTGAAGCTTTCTTT.

The chain carries TRBV25-1 and TRBJ1-1; D gene uncertain. This CDR3 is built from 15 residues. The germline V gene has CDR1 MGHDK and CDR2 SYGVNS. V dropped 2 bases and J dropped 1 base, with 11 bases sitting between them. This CDR3 reads CASSEGVGRNTEAFF. CDR3 DNA: TGTGCCAGCAGTGAAGGGGTAGGGAGGAACACTGAAGCTTTCTTT.

This chain uses TRBV4-2 with TRBJ2-7, with D tentatively TRBD2 (6 bases). This CDR3 comprises 17 residues. The V end was cut by 0 bases, the J end by 0 bases, with 15 bases between. The germline V gene encodes CDR1 LGHNA and CDR2 YNFKEQ. The CDR3 is CASSQDITAGSSYEQYF. The DNA for the CDR3 is TGTGCCAGCAGCCAAGACATAACGGCGGGAAGCTCCTACGAGCAGTACTTC.

The chain couples TRBV10-2 to TRBJ1-1; a possible D gene is TRBD1 (5 bases). The CDR3 runs 14 residues. V lost 0 bases to trimming and J lost 8 bases, with 13 bases between them. The germline gives CDR1 WSHSY, CDR2 SAAADI. The CDR3 sequence: CASSESSGTSEAFF. The CDR3 region has the DNA TGCGCCAGCAGTGAGTCCTCCGGGACCTCCGAAGCTTTCTTT.